The 20 T cell receptor beta chains below come from one sample, sequenced in a study of OX40 agonist ivuxolimab in advanced cancers. Repertoires were generated with immunoSEQ multiplex PCR, while TCRdb's copy carries only in-frame clones and drops some. This sample has around 72,000 clones; 85% to 90% occur once, and the top ten carry approximately 10%. The material was CD4+ or CD8+ T cells sorted from blood, obtained in a trial of the OX40 agonist ivuxolimab. Every receptor here comes from an adult with an advanced solid tumor such as melanoma, head and neck, liver or kidney cancer.

V usage is TRBV9 and J usage is TRBJ2-3, with TRBD2 matching 9 bases. The CDR3 has 16 amino acids. Per germline, CDR1 SGDLS and CDR2 YYNGEE. The junction had 12 bases not matched to a gene; V was cut back by 4 bases and J by 6 bases. CDR3 sequence reads: CASSSRGGRAADTQYF. DNA for the CDR3: TGTGCCAGCAGCTCCAGGGGCGGGAGGGCAGCGGATACGCAGTATTTT.

The chain is built from TRBV4-2 and TRBJ2-5; perhaps TRBD2 as D (5 bases). The end of the DNA aligns better with TRBJ2-7, so the J call may be wrong. This CDR3 is built from 13 residues. CDR1 is LGHNA and CDR2 is YNFKEQ in the germline V gene. Here the CDR3 reads CASSQREGNEQYF. CDR3 in DNA: TGTGCCAGCAGCCAAAGAGAGGGTAACGAGCAGTACTTC.

In this sample, this clone turned up once. The rearrangement joins TRBV6-1 to TRBJ2-3; maybe TRBD1 (6 bases). The CDR3 is 14 amino acids. V was cut by 8 bases and J by 2 bases, with 14 bases left in between. Germline V gene data show CDR1 as MNHNS and CDR2 as SASEGT. The CDR3 protein is CASGRGLLTDTQYF. The CDR3 DNA follows: TGTGCCAGCGGCAGGGGCTTACTCACAGATACGCAGTATTTT.

The sample holds a few counts of this clone. V usage is TRBV6-5 and J usage is TRBJ2-7, with 7 bases matching TRBD1. J gave up 7 bases and V 2 bases, and 8 bases lay outside the gene matches. Germline V lookup: CDR1 MNHEY, CDR2 SVGAGI. There are 14 residues in the CDR3. CDR3 DNA: TGTGCCAGCAGTTACACGACAGGGTTTGGAGAGCAGTACTTC. Encoded protein: CASSYTTGFGEQYF.

The V gene is TRBV10-3, the J gene TRBJ1-1; D not resolved. V lost 4 bases to trimming and J lost 0 bases, with 9 bases between them. CDR3 size: 14 residues. Per germline, CDR1 ENHRY and CDR2 SYGVKD. In nucleotides, the CDR3 is TGTGCCATCAGTGGAGGATTCATGAACACTGAAGCTTTCTTT. It specifies CAISGGFMNTEAFF.

The rearrangement joins TRBV5-6 to TRBJ2-1, with 13 bases identical to TRBD2. CDR3 length equals 15 residues. V was clipped by 4 bases and J by 5 bases; unmatched bases: 3. Germline V CDR1 and CDR2: SGHDT, YYEEEE. CDR3 sequence reads: CASSAGLAGNNEQFF. In nucleotides, the CDR3 is TGTGCCAGCAGCGCGGGACTAGCGGGAAACAATGAGCAGTTCTTC.

This rearrangement joins TRBV7-3 to TRBJ2-2; unclear D gene. The germline gives CDR1 SGHTA, CDR2 FQGTGA. This CDR3 is built from 13 residues. V lost 5 bases and J 6 bases, leaving 10 bases between the germline ends. The CDR3 protein is CASSISTSGELFF. The CDR3 nucleotides read TGTGCCAGCAGCATCTCTACCTCCGGGGAGCTGTTTTTT.

The chain recombines TRBV28 with TRBJ1-5; TRBD1 matches 8 bases. With V trimmed by 6 bases and J by 5 bases, 3 bases remained unmatched. CDR1 and CDR2 (germline): MDHEN, SYDVKM. CDR3 length: 13 residues. The DNA of the CDR3 is TGTGCCAGCAGCCTGGACAGGGATCAGCCCCAGCATTTT. Translated, it gives CASSLDRDQPQHF.

The chain links TRBV18 to TRBJ2-5; D is unresolved. V lost 6 bases, J lost 4 bases, and 18 bases lay in between. This CDR3 comprises 15 residues. The germline gives CDR1 KGHSH, CDR2 LQKENI. DNA of the CDR3: TGTGCCAGCTCTCCCTGGATGGACGTGGGAGAGACCCAGTACTTC. Translation gives CASSPWMDVGETQYF.

The chain couples TRBV6-1 to TRBJ2-7; TRBD1 matches at 11 bases. Germline loops: CDR1 MNHNS, CDR2 SASEGT. V shed 1 base, J shed 4 bases, and the junction held 3 bases outside the gene matches. CDR3 size: 15 residues. CDR3 DNA sequence: TGTGCCAGCAGTGAAGGGACAGGGGGCTTATACGAGCAGTACTTC. This sequence encodes CASSEGTGGLYEQYF.

The V call is TRBV2, the J call TRBJ2-7; 10 nucleotides line up with TRBD1. This CDR3 contains 17 residues. Germline assignment: CDR1 SNHLY and CDR2 FYNNEI. The ends lost 6 bases at V and 0 bases at J; junction bases unmatched: 11. In nucleotides, the CDR3 is TGTGCCAGCAGGCGCACGCTCGGGACAGGGGACTCCTACGAGCAGTACTTC. This codes for CASRRTLGTGDSYEQYF.

The J gene is TRBJ1-5, the V gene TRBV2; no reliable D call. CDR3 size: 13 residues. Trimming shortened V by 6 bases and J by 7 bases, and 13 bases separated the two germline ends. Germline assignment: CDR1 SNHLY and CDR2 FYNNEI. The CDR3, as DNA: TGTGCCAGCAGGTCAGGTGGGAGCCAGCCCCAGCATTTT. As protein: CASRSGGSQPQHF.

The chain has TRBV27 and TRBJ1-4, with D tentatively TRBD1 (5 bases). The CDR3 runs to 14 residues. Germline V gene data show CDR1 as MNHEY and CDR2 as SMNVEV (reference sequence). Trimming took 6 bases from V and 3 from J, leaving 11 bases between them. CDR3 protein: CASRGASANEKLFF. DNA for the CDR3: TGTGCCAGCAGAGGGGCTTCGGCTAATGAAAAACTGTTTTTT.

The rearrangement links TRBV19 to TRBJ1-1; D uncertain. Trimming took 0 bases from V and 1 from J, leaving 3 bases between them. The length of the CDR3 is 13 residues. Germline CDR1 and CDR2: LNHDA and SQIVND (reference sequence). The CDR3: CASSIEGNTEAFF. In DNA form, the CDR3 reads TGTGCCAGTAGTATAGAGGGGAACACTGAAGCTTTCTTT.

V and J are TRBV7-9 and TRBJ2-7; D is ambiguous. The germline V gene has CDR1 SEHNR and CDR2 FQNEAQ (reference sequence). The CDR3 runs 12 residues. V dropped 1 base and J dropped 12 bases, with 13 bases sitting between them. The CDR3 loop reads CASSLEDGPRYF. CDR3 coding DNA: TGTGCCAGCAGCTTAGAGGACGGCCCCCGGTACTTC.

The chain recombines TRBV29-1 with TRBJ1-1; D remains unclear. The CDR3 has 11 amino acids. Germline V gene lookup returns CDR1 SQVTM and CDR2 ANQGSEA. The V end was cut by 7 bases, the J end by 7 bases, with 13 bases between. The chain's CDR3 is CSAHLGGEAFF. The CDR3 DNA is TGCAGCGCTCACCTTGGTGGTGAAGCTTTCTTT.

The rearrangement joins TRBV5-1 to TRBJ1-2, with TRBD1 matching 9 bases. This CDR3 has 14 amino acids. The germline CDR1 and CDR2 sequences are SGHRS and YFSETQ. The junction had 6 bases not matched to a gene; V was cut back by 3 bases and J by 6 bases. DNA for the CDR3: TGCGCCAGCAGCTCCGGGACAGGGTACGATGGCTACACCTTC. Translated, it gives CASSSGTGYDGYTF.

The chain carries TRBV5-1 and TRBJ2-7, with unresolved D. Germline V CDR1 and CDR2: SGHRS, YFSETQ. V was trimmed by 2 bases and J by 0 bases, leaving 9 bases between them. The CDR3 runs 14 residues. The CDR3 protein is CASSFHVSSYEQYF. CDR3 in DNA: TGCGCCAGCAGCTTTCATGTCAGCTCCTACGAGCAGTACTTC.

CDR3 sequence (DNA): TGTGCCAGCAGTTTGCAGGGGTCAGATACGCAGTATTTT. Translated: CASSLQGSDTQYF. The gene calls are TRBV27 and TRBJ2-3; a possible D gene is TRBD1 (6 bases). V dropped 3 bases and J dropped 4 bases, with 8 bases sitting between them. The CDR3 runs to 13 residues. CDR1 and CDR2 (germline): MNHEY, SMNVEV (reference sequence).

The genes are TRBV10-3 and TRBJ2-2; TRBD1 agrees at 8 bases. The CDR3 consists of 13 residues. The V gene end was trimmed by 8 bases and the J gene end by 5 bases; junction bases not matched to a gene: 4. CDR1 and CDR2 (germline): ENHRY, SYGVKD. The CDR3 DNA is TGTGCCATCGGGCAGGGGGCAACCGGGGAGCTGTTTTTT. Protein product: CAIGQGATGELFF.